Here is one TCR beta chain with its context. No antigen is known for it. Germline V gene data show CDR1 as SGHNT and CDR2 as YENEEA. V was pared by 5 bases and J by 5 bases, with 7 bases of the junction left unmatched. This CDR3 spans 15 amino acids. This sample is drawn from a study of cytomegalovirus exposure and HLA in healthy donors. Study outcomes and limitations: Fewer than 200 TCR beta chains were listed as cytomegalovirus-associated. TCR sequences were mostly rare, though some public TCRs occurred in many donors. Reports showed the classifier diagnosing cytomegalovirus status with high specificity and sensitivity. In vitro testing confirmed a few CMV-associated chains as specific for CMV antigens.

Produced via immunoSEQ multiplex PCR; TCRdb's table is partial and in-frame only. The sample consists of 110,000 to 150,000 clones, roughly nine tenths of them appearing once. The TCR comes from a young man in good health and CMV-seronegative. The sequenced material came from PBMCs. V usage is TRBV11-3 and J usage is TRBJ2-2, with TRBD2 matching over 8 bases. This CDR3 reads CASSPRTSSTGELFF. Written as DNA, the CDR3 is TGTGCCAGCAGCCCAAGGACTAGCAGTACCGGGGAGCTGTTTTTT.